This TCR beta chain is from a study of OX40 agonist ivuxolimab in advanced cancers. Across the study: The patients received ivuxolimab by intravenous route every 2 weeks at 0.01 to 10 mg/kg. General study results and limits: Researchers report that CD8+ T cells had, on average, more expanded clones than CD4+.

Clones were read by immunoSEQ multiplex PCR, and TCRdb kept only the in-frame ones, dropping some. The sample consists of some 66,000 clones, roughly 82% of them appearing once. V was clipped by 4 bases and J by 2 bases, with 18 bases between them. Per the germline V gene, CDR1 is SGHDT and CDR2 is YYEEEE. The CDR3 sequence is 16 residues long. This clone occurred a few times. Its antigen is currently unknown. The chain joins TRBV5-6 to TRBJ1-2; a weak D match, TRBD1 (5 bases). The source was CD4+ or CD8+ T cells sorted from blood, collected in a trial of the OX40 agonist ivuxolimab. This sequence was found in an adult with an advanced solid tumor such as melanoma, head and neck, liver or kidney cancer. DNA of the CDR3: TGTGCCAGCAGCCAAGAGCAGGGCGGGAGGAACTATGGCTACACCTTC. Protein sequence: CASSQEQGGRNYGYTF.